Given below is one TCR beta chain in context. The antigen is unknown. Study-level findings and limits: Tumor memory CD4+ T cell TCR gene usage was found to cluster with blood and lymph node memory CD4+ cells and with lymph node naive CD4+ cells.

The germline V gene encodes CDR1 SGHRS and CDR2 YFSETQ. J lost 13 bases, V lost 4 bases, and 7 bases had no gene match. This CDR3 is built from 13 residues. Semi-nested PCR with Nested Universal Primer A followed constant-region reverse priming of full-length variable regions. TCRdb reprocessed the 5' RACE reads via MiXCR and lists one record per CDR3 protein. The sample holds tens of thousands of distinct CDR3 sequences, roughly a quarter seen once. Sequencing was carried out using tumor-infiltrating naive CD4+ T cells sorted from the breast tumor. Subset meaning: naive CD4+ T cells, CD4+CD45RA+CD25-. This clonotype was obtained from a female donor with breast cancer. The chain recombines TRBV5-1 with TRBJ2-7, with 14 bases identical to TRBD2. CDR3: CASSRGLAGGLYF. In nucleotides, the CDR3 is TGCGCCAGCAGCCGCGGACTAGCGGGAGGACTATACTTC.